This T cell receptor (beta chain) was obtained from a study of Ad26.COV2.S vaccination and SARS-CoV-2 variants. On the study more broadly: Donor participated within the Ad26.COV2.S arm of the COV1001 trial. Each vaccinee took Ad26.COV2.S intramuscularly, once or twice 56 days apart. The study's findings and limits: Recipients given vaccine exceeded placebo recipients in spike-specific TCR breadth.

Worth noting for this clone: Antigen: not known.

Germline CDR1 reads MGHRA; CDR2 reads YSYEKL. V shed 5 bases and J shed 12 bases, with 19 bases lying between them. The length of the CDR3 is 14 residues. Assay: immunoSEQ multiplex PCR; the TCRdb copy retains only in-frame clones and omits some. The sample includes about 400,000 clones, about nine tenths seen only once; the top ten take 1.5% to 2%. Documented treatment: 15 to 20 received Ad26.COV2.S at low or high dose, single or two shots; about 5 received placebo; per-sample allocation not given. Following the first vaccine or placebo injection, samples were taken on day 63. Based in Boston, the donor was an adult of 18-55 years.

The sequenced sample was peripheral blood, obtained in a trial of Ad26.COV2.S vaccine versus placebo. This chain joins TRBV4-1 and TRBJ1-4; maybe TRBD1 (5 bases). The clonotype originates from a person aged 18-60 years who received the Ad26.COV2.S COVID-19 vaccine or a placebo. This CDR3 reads CASSYDRGEKELFF. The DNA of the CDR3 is TGCGCCAGCAGCTACGACAGAGGGGAGAAGGAACTGTTTTTT.